A single sample is the source of the 7 T cell receptor beta chains below, sequenced in a study of vaccination effects on CD4 cells after COVID-19. Ahead of sequencing, the ViraFEST assay grew antigen-specific CD4+ T cells using viral peptide pools. Scientists isolated CD4+ T cells after a roughly ten-day culture period ended. Their cognate antigens are unknown. TCRdb keeps only in-frame clones here, not all; method: immunoSEQ multiplex PCR. The sample lists about 54,000 clones, approximately 79% occurring once. Sequencing was performed on CD4+ T cells from PBMCs cultured with HCoV-229E spike peptides, taken before COVID-19 vaccination. The origin of the receptors is a human donor who received a COVID-19 vaccine.

V and J are TRBV6-5 and TRBJ1-3, with D tentatively TRBD1 (5 bases). The CDR3 sequence is 14 residues long. Trimming pared 8 bases from V and 3 bases from J, leaving 14 bases between. Germline values: CDR1 MNHEY, CDR2 SVGAGI. CDR3 DNA sequence: TGTGCCAGCCACTTGGGGGGAGATGGAAACACCATATATTTT. This gives the protein CASHLGGDGNTIYF.

The chain has TRBV4-1 and TRBJ2-5; 12 nucleotides align to TRBD2. The V gene end was trimmed by 1 base and the J gene end by 9 bases; junction bases not matched to a gene: 9. The CDR3 loop spans 16 amino acids. From germline, CDR1 is MGHRA and CDR2 YSYEKL. For the CDR3, the DNA is TGCGCCAGCAGCCAAGGGCTAGCGGGGGGGAATTTTCCCCAGTACTTC. Translation: CASSQGLAGGNFPQYF.

The genes are TRBV7-2 and TRBJ1-2; possible D gene TRBD1, 5 bases. Germline V gene lookup returns CDR1 SGHTA and CDR2 FQGNSA. The V gene lost 1 base and the J gene lost 6 bases, with 12 bases spanning the gap. The CDR3 loop spans 14 amino acids. CDR3 DNA sequence: TGTGCCAGCAGCTTAGACCCAGGGAGAAATGGCTACACCTTC. As protein: CASSLDPGRNGYTF.

The chain has TRBV3-1 (or the pseudogene TRBV3-2) and TRBJ1-1, with a possible D match to TRBD1 (6 bases). The germline gives CDR1 LGHDT, CDR2 YNNKEL (reference sequence). Trimming cost V 5 bases and J 5 bases, with 15 bases left between them. This CDR3 has 14 residues. The CDR3 reads CASSSHRVGTEAFF. In DNA, the CDR3 is TGTGCCAGCAGCTCTCACAGGGTTGGAACTGAAGCTTTCTTT.

This chain links TRBV5-1 with TRBJ2-3, with D perhaps TRBD2 (6 bases). Germline CDR1 SGHRS, CDR2 YFSETQ. The V end was cut by 5 bases, the J end by 0 bases, with 10 bases between. The CDR3 contains 14 residues. The CDR3 loop reads CASSPGLSTDTQYF. Written as DNA, the CDR3 is TGCGCCAGCAGTCCGGGACTGAGCACAGATACGCAGTATTTT. The full variable domain, with the rest looked up from reference TRBV5-1 and TRBJ2-3, is KAGVTQTPRYLIKTRGQQVTLSCSPISGHRSVSWYQQTPGQGLQFLFEYFSETQRNKGNFPGRFSGRQFSNSRSEMNVSTLELGDSALYLCASSPGLSTDTQYFGPGTRLTVL.

The chain links TRBV7-2 to TRBJ2-5; D is perhaps TRBD1 or TRBD2 (5 bases each). The CDR3 runs to 15 residues. CDR1 and CDR2 from the germline V gene are SGHTA and FQGNSA. V lost 2 bases and J lost 6, with 16 bases in between. The CDR3 sequence is CASSLLGGQGKTQYF. The DNA of the CDR3 is TGTGCCAGCAGCTTATTAGGAGGTCAGGGAAAGACCCAGTACTTC.

CDR3 nucleotide sequence: TGTGCCAGCAGCTCGACCAGGGCGGGAGCTAACTATGGCTACACCTTC. Protein sequence: CASSSTRAGANYGYTF. The chain joins TRBV2 to TRBJ1-2; D is perhaps TRBD1 (5 bases). CDR1 and CDR2 (germline): SNHLY, FYNNEI. V lost 6 bases, J lost 0 bases, and 17 bases lay in between. CDR3 length equals 16 residues.